The 2 T cell receptor beta chains in this list originate from one sample, sequenced in a study of blood T cell repertoires in COVID-19. The table came from immunoSEQ multiplex PCR; TCRdb's copy has only in-frame clones and leaves some out. This table has nearly 110,000 clones, approximately 88% appearing once. Sample: peripheral blood. The receptors were gathered from a man aged 50 to 59 with active or convalescent COVID-19.

For this clone: Because the CDR3's place on the DNA is in doubt, the DNA is left out and the CDR3 is given as listed by TCRdb. V is TRBV28 and J is TRBJ1-3; the table's D call TRBD1 went unverified against the DNA. Termini included, the CDR3 measures 16 amino acids. CDR1 is MDHEN, CDR2 SYDVKM, per germline. CDR3 sequence: CASSFLAGGPGNTIYF.

The chain carries TRBV11-2 and TRBJ2-7, with 7 bases identical to TRBD2. This CDR3 is 15 amino acids long. The V gene's germline CDR1 is SGHAT and CDR2 FQNNGV. Trimming took 5 bases from V and 7 from J; bases not matched to a gene: 14. The CDR3: CASSTYGEGSWEQYF. In DNA, the CDR3 is TGTGCCAGCAGCACCTATGGGGAGGGTTCTTGGGAGCAGTACTTC. The variable domain in full, with the rest retrieved from reference TRBV11-2 and TRBJ2-7, is EAGVAQSPRYKIIEKRQSVAFWCNPISGHATLYWYQQILGQGPKLLIQFQNNGVVDDSQLPKDRFSAERLKGVDSTLKIQPAKLEDSAVYLCASSTYGEGSWEQYFGPGTRLTVT.